The TCR beta chain under discussion was sequenced for a study of T cells after yellow fever vaccination. Study-level results: At around 96% for CD4 and over 80% for CD8, most primary-vaccination clones showed up again after the booster. Researchers report a weaker secondary response that nonetheless peaked faster, day 5 versus 15.

Conversion of TCR transcripts into cDNA relied on 5'RACE template switching, which added a universal primer site and UMIs. TCRdb re-analysed the 5' RACE reads in MiXCR, keeping a single row per CDR3 protein. The sample includes around 300,000 distinct CDR3 sequences, over 4% of them seen just once. This clonotype was picked up many times. Its antigen is currently unknown. The TCR comes from a man in his late teens or twenties who received the YFV17D yellow fever vaccine. Specimen: PBMCs, collected 5 days after the yellow fever booster vaccination.

The CDR3 sequence: CASRFGTGGYTF. CDR3 sequence (DNA): TGTGCCAGCAGATTCGGGACAGGTGGCTACACCTTC. The J gene is TRBJ1-2, the V gene TRBV5-6; 8 positions match TRBD1. V lost 5 bases, J lost 7 bases, and 4 bases stayed unmatched. The CDR3 covers 12 residues. Looked up from germline, CDR1 is SGHDT and CDR2 is YYEEEE.